These T cell receptor beta chains were read from a single sample in a study of shared T cell receptors in the human thymus. TCRdb keeps only in-frame clones here, not all; method: immunoSEQ multiplex PCR. The sample holds hundreds of thousands of clones, 88% seen once. These data also formed part of another study, on human thymus T cells.

The sample comprised thymocytes. The receptor source for this set is a boy younger than two with a congenital heart defect. Both conserved end residues are part of each CDR3. A D gene is named only where the DNA matches it firmly. Not all rows give a size; the values are once, few, many and, for expanded clones, a class.

TRBV4-2	once	TRBJ2-1	-	TGTGCCAGCAGCGGAGCGCAAGAAGGGGGCAATGAGCAGTTCTTC	CASSGAQEGGNEQFF
TRBV28	-	TRBJ2-3	TRBD1	TGTGCCAGCAGTGACCGGGACAGGGGCCCCACAGATACGCAGTATTTT	CASSDRDRGPTDTQYF
TRBV28	-	TRBJ2-7	-	TGTGCCAGCAGCCCAGGGGTTCCTTCCTACGAGCAGTACTTC	CASSPGVPSYEQYF
TRBV18	-	TRBJ2-1	TRBD1	TGTGCCAGCTCACCCGGGGCAGGGGGTGGAAATGAGCAGTTCTTC	CASSPGAGGGNEQFF
TRBV9	few	TRBJ2-5	TRBD2	TGTGCCAGCAGCGTCGGGACTAGCGGGAGGGAAATCCAAGAGACCCAGTACTTC	CASSVGTSGREIQETQYF
TRBV12-5	-	TRBJ2-7	-	TGTGCTAGTGGTTACGGAAGGGGCGCGTCCTACGAGCAGTACTTC	CASGYGRGASYEQYF
TRBV5-1	-	TRBJ2-7	-	TGCGCCAGCACGTGGACAGAGGCTACTTACGAGCAGTACTTC	CASTWTEATYEQYF
TRBV28	-	TRBJ2-4	TRBD2	TGTGCCAGCAGTTGGTCTAGCGGGAAAAACATTCAGTACTTC	CASSWSSGKNIQYF
TRBV7-2	-	TRBJ2-3	-	TGTGCCAGCAGCCCCCCTAGCACAGATACGCAGTATTTT	CASSPPSTDTQYF
TRBV4-1	-	TRBJ2-7	-	TGCGCCAGCAGCCAAGATAGGGGTCGAATCGAGCAGTACTTC	CASSQDRGRIEQYF
TRBV2	-	TRBJ2-7	TRBD1	TGTGCCAGCAGGCACAGGGGATCTTCCTCCTACGAGCAGTACTTC	CASRHRGSSSYEQYF
TRBV27	-	TRBJ1-1	-	TGTGCCAGCAGTTTTCTTAGCGGGAACACTGAAGCTTTCTTT	CASSFLSGNTEAFF
TRBV19	-	TRBJ2-2	TRBD2	TGTGCCAGTAGTATGTCGTTAGCGGGAGACCGATCCGGGGAGCTGTTTTTT	CASSMSLAGDRSGELFF
TRBV5-6	-	TRBJ1-4	TRBD1	TGTGCCAGCTTATCCCCCGTGGGGACAGGGGAAAAACTGTTTTTT	CASLSPVGTGEKLFF
TRBV27	-	TRBJ2-3	TRBD2	TGTGCCAGCAGTTCTAGCGGGAGGGCAAGCACAGATACGCAGTATTTT	CASSSSGRASTDTQYF
TRBV6-5	-	TRBJ1-2	-	TGTGCCAGCCGATCAAGCCGGGATGGCTACACCTTC	CASRSSRDGYTF
TRBV27	-	TRBJ2-7	-	TGTGCCAGCAGTCACAGGGATCCTACCTACGAGCAGTACTTC	CASSHRDPTYEQYF
TRBV12-5	-	TRBJ1-5	-	TGTGCTAGTGGTTTGCGGTCAGGGAATCAGCCCCAGCATTTT	CASGLRSGNQPQHF
TRBV28	-	TRBJ2-7	-	TGTGCCAGCAGGCCCGCGCAGAGGCCCTACGAGCAGTACTTC	CASRPAQRPYEQYF
TRBV6-5	-	TRBJ1-5	-	TGTGCCAGCAGTTACGAGGGCTATAGCAATCAGCCCCAGCATTTT	CASSYEGYSNQPQHF
TRBV4-3	-	TRBJ2-2	TRBD1	TGCGCCAGCAGCCACTCCGGGACAGGGGGTGACACCGGGGAGCTGTTTTTT	CASSHSGTGGDTGELFF
TRBV15	-	TRBJ1-5	TRBD1	TGTGCCACCAGCATCCTAGGGAACAGGGGTGAGGGCAATCAGCCCCAGCATTTT	CATSILGNRGEGNQPQHF
TRBV5-4	-	TRBJ2-5	-	TGTGCCAGCAGCCCGAGGCTGGCCGACGAGACCCAGTACTTC	CASSPRLADETQYF
TRBV5-1	once	TRBJ2-6	TRBD1	TGCGCCAGCTATTACGGGACAGGGGTTTCTGGGGCCAACGTCCTGACTTTC	CASYYGTGVSGANVLTF
TRBV28	-	TRBJ1-2	TRBD1	TGTGCCAGCAGAGCTAGGGACAGGTGGTACCACTATGGCTACACCTTC	CASRARDRWYHYGYTF
TRBV6-1	-	TRBJ2-5	TRBD1	TGTGCCAGCAGTCCATACAGGGGAAAGGAGACCCAGTACTTC	CASSPYRGKETQYF
TRBV7-2	-	TRBJ2-7	-	TGTGCCAGCAGCCCGCGTGGAGACTCTTCCTACGAGCAGTACTTC	CASSPRGDSSYEQYF
TRBV7-2	-	TRBJ2-3	TRBD2	TGTGCCAGCAGCCTCTGGCTAGCGGGGGGCCCAGGTACGCAGTATTTT	CASSLWLAGGPGTQYF
TRBV27	-	TRBJ2-2	TRBD2	TGTGCCAGCAGCCCCCTGACTAGCGGGAGATTTACCGGGGAGCTGTTTTTT	CASSPLTSGRFTGELFF
TRBV5-4	-	TRBJ2-7	-	TGTGCCAGCAGGAGGTTAGGCGGGAAAAGACCCTACGAGCAGTACTTC	CASRRLGGKRPYEQYF
TRBV7-9	-	TRBJ2-7	-	TGTGCCAGCAGCAAGAGATTAATAGGAGAATCCTACGAGCAGTACTTC	CASSKRLIGESYEQYF
TRBV5-1	few	TRBJ2-7	TRBD2	TGCGCCAGCAGCTTGGCCGGTTCGCCGGGACTAGCGGGAGTGGGGGACTACGAGCAGTACTTC	CASSLAGSPGLAGVGDYEQYF
TRBV11-1	-	TRBJ2-3	-	TGTGCCAGCAGCTCGAAAGCACAGCGCCGGGGGTTCAGCACAGATACGCAGTATTTT	CASSSKAQRRGFSTDTQYF
TRBV18	few	TRBJ2-7	-	TGTGCCAACCGGGAGCACGAGCAGTACTTC	CANREHEQYF
TRBV14	-	TRBJ2-7	-	TGTGCCAGCAGCCAAGAGGGCAGGGCCACCTACGAGCAGTACTTC	CASSQEGRATYEQYF
TRBV4-3	few	TRBJ2-1	TRBD2	TGCGCCAGCAGCCAAGCCCGCGGGACTAGCGGAAACAATGAGCAGTTCTTC	CASSQARGTSGNNEQFF
TRBV25-1	-	TRBJ2-1	TRBD1	TGTGCCAGCAGTGGCCCCGGACAGGCTCAAAGGGAGCAGTTCTTC	CASSGPGQAQREQFF